This T cell receptor (beta chain) was observed in a study of blood T cell repertoires in COVID-19. For the study at large: PBMCs, B-cell-depleted T cells, or T cells provided the cDNA or gDNA that made up the material.

J was trimmed by 2 bases and V by 3 bases; bases with no gene match: 4. The CDR3 covers 15 residues. Germline V gives CDR1 KGHSH, CDR2 LQKENI. Authors' processing steps: From reference gene primer amplification, estimates of nucleated cell counts were derived. Produced via immunoSEQ multiplex PCR; TCRdb's table is partial and in-frame only. V and J calls and clone size are given by that table; D and trimming were obtained from the DNA. The sample contains approximately 200,000 clones, roughly 87% of which appear only once. The sequence was obtained from a man in his forties with active or convalescent COVID-19. V gene TRBV18 combines with J gene TRBJ2-1, with 7 bases matching TRBD2. Source material: peripheral blood. The CDR3: CASSPRETTYNEQFF. Here the CDR3 DNA reads TGTGCCAGCTCACCGCGGGAGACCACCTACAATGAGCAGTTCTTC.